The clone carrying this T cell receptor (beta chain) has more than one count but fewer than ten. The CDR3 covers 13 residues. V shed 1 base and J shed 6 bases, with 7 bases lying between them. The authors prepared the TCRbeta library with unique molecular identifiers. Each CDR3 protein gets one entry after TCRdb re-called the PCR reads with MiXCR. The sample lists some 500,000 distinct CDR3 sequences, 15% to 20% occurring once. The record originates from a study of T-cell reconstitution after alpha-beta-depleted transplantation in children. This chain uses TRBV12-3 or TRBV12-4 with TRBJ2-1, with D unresolved. The sequenced sample was PBMCs from the stem cell graft donor, obtained from the stem cell graft. The TCR comes from a human donor who donated a stem cell graft to a child with acute lymphoblastic leukemia. The CDR3 nucleotides are TGTGCCAGCAGTTTAGAACACCTCAATGAGCAGTTCTTC. It encodes CASSLEHLNEQFF.